Listed below are T cell receptor beta chains from one sample, sequenced in a study of blood T cells in healthy people across ages. From the 5' RACE reads, TCRdb called clonotypes with MiXCR, one entry per CDR3 protein. This sample has around 870,000 distinct CDR3 sequences, with 25% to 35% found just once. Source material: blood. The receptors come from a woman of 80 years or more in good health. Each CDR3 is given with its conserved first and last residue. The D gene is left open where the match is weak. Not every row has a clone size; where given, it reads once, few, many or a size class.

V gene: TRBV28
J gene: TRBJ1-4
clone size: few
D gene: .
CDR3 protein: CASSLGSNEKLFF
CDR3 DNA: TGTGCCAGCAGTTTGGGTAGCAATGAAAAACTGTTTTTT

V gene: TRBV5-1
J gene: TRBJ2-1
clone size: .
D gene: TRBD1
CDR3 protein: CASRAGTGTGNEQVF
CDR3 DNA: TGCGCCAGCAGGGCCGGGACAGGGACTGGGAATGAGCAGGTCTTC

V gene: TRBV20-1
J gene: TRBJ2-5
clone size: many
D gene: .
CDR3 protein: CSARVVGETQYF
CDR3 DNA: TGCAGTGCTAGAGTGGTTGGAGAGACCCAGTACTTC

V gene: TRBV6-1
J gene: TRBJ2-3
clone size: once
D gene: TRBD1
CDR3 protein: CASSSFLRGRPSTDTQYF
CDR3 DNA: TGTGCCAGCAGCTCCTTTTTGAGGGGGCGACCCAGCACAGATACGCAGTATTTT

V gene: TRBV11-2
J gene: TRBJ2-7
clone size: .
D gene: TRBD2
CDR3 protein: CASSLRLAGGCEQYF
CDR3 DNA: TGTGCCAGCAGCCTACGACTAGCGGGGGGCTGCGAGCAGTACTTC

V gene: TRBV6-1
J gene: TRBJ2-7
clone size: .
D gene: TRBD2
CDR3 protein: CACSGGRGGSSYEQYF
CDR3 DNA: TGTGCCTGCAGTGGAGGCCGGGGGGGGAGCTCCTACGAGCAGTACTTC

V gene: TRBV28
J gene: TRBJ1-2
clone size: many
D gene: .
CDR3 protein: CASSTSGTAAGVYGYTF
CDR3 DNA: TGTGCCAGCAGTACCTCCGGGACCGCGGCAGGAGTCTATGGCTACACCTTC

V gene: TRBV7-8
J gene: TRBJ2-7
clone size: many
D gene: TRBD1
CDR3 protein: CASSLLRDRVSEQYF
CDR3 DNA: TGTGCCAGCAGCTTACTCCGGGACAGGGTAAGCGAGCAGTACTTC

V gene: TRBV7-2
J gene: TRBJ2-1
clone size: .
D gene: TRBD1
CDR3 protein: CASSLAGGVHNEQFF
CDR3 DNA: TGTGCCAGCAGCTTGGCAGGGGGAGTTCACAATGAGCAGTTCTTC

V gene: TRBV20-1
J gene: TRBJ1-5
clone size: .
D gene: .
CDR3 protein: CSARDGGRLDQPQHF
CDR3 DNA: TGCAGTGCTAGAGATGGGGGGCGCTTGGATCAGCCCCAGCATTTT

V gene: TRBV20-1
J gene: TRBJ2-7
clone size: .
D gene: .
CDR3 protein: CSASSSGRVYEQYF
CDR3 DNA: TGCAGTGCTAGTTCATCGGGCAGGGTGTACGAGCAGTACTTC

V gene: TRBV12-3/TRBV12-4
J gene: TRBJ1-1
clone size: few
D gene: TRBD1
CDR3 protein: CASSLSPTGGRTEAFF
CDR3 DNA: TGTGCCAGCAGTTTATCCCCGACAGGGGGTCGCACTGAAGCTTTCTTT

V gene: TRBV11-2
J gene: TRBJ1-2
clone size: many
D gene: .
CDR3 protein: CASSLAQGYGYTF
CDR3 DNA: TGTGCCAGCAGCTTAGCCCAAGGCTATGGCTACACCTTC

V gene: TRBV4-3
J gene: TRBJ1-3
clone size: .
D gene: .
CDR3 protein: CASSQATVGNTIYF
CDR3 DNA: TGCGCCAGCAGCCAAGCGACAGTAGGAAACACCATATATTTT

V gene: TRBV20-1
J gene: TRBJ2-7
clone size: many
D gene: .
CDR3 protein: CSARVTKGQGDYEQYF
CDR3 DNA: TGCAGTGCTAGAGTCACTAAGGGGCAAGGGGACTACGAGCAGTACTTC

V gene: TRBV9
J gene: TRBJ2-4
clone size: .
D gene: TRBD2
CDR3 protein: CASSERGDSQNIQYF
CDR3 DNA: TGTGCCAGCAGCGAGCGGGGGGACAGTCAAAACATTCAGTACTTC

V gene: TRBV6-2/TRBV6-3
J gene: TRBJ1-1
clone size: many
D gene: TRBD1
CDR3 protein: CASSSTGGGEAFF
CDR3 DNA: TGTGCCAGCAGTTCAACAGGGGGCGGTGAAGCTTTCTTT

V gene: TRBV15
J gene: TRBJ1-2
clone size: .
D gene: .
CDR3 protein: CATSRGGGTSYGYTF
CDR3 DNA: TGTGCCACCAGCAGAGGAGGAGGCACTAGCTATGGCTACACCTTC

V gene: TRBV20-1
J gene: TRBJ2-7
clone size: .
D gene: .
CDR3 protein: CSARGNFRHQWVEQYF
CDR3 DNA: TGCAGTGCTAGAGGTAATTTCAGACACCAATGGGTCGAGCAGTACTTC

V gene: TRBV27
J gene: TRBJ1-1
clone size: .
D gene: .
CDR3 protein: CASKVGIGTEAFF
CDR3 DNA: TGTGCCAGCAAAGTAGGGATTGGAACTGAAGCTTTCTTT

V gene: TRBV6-2/TRBV6-3
J gene: TRBJ2-1
clone size: many
D gene: .
CDR3 protein: CASRLSGTAYNEQFF
CDR3 DNA: TGTGCCAGCAGACTCTCCGGGACTGCTTACAATGAGCAGTTCTTC

V gene: TRBV29-1
J gene: TRBJ2-4
clone size: .
D gene: .
CDR3 protein: CSVVTGTLAKNIQYF
CDR3 DNA: TGCAGCGTTGTCACAGGGACTCTAGCCAAAAACATTCAGTACTTC

V gene: TRBV10-3
J gene: TRBJ2-5
clone size: many
D gene: .
CDR3 protein: CAIADFGETQYF
CDR3 DNA: TGTGCCATCGCGGACTTCGGAGAGACCCAGTACTTC

V gene: TRBV5-1
J gene: TRBJ2-3
clone size: .
D gene: .
CDR3 protein: CAGRSTDTQYF
CDR3 DNA: TGCGCCGGCAGGAGCACAGATACGCAGTATTTT

V gene: TRBV20-1
J gene: TRBJ2-5
clone size: many
D gene: TRBD1
CDR3 protein: CSGRQGAGGETQYF
CDR3 DNA: TGCAGTGGTCGTCAGGGGGCCGGGGGAGAGACCCAGTACTTC

V gene: TRBV7-3
J gene: TRBJ2-5
clone size: .
D gene: TRBD1
CDR3 protein: CASSLIGTAPTGETQYF
CDR3 DNA: TGTGCCAGCAGCTTAATCGGGACAGCCCCGACGGGGGAGACCCAGTACTTC

V gene: TRBV7-2
J gene: TRBJ2-7
clone size: .
D gene: .
CDR3 protein: CASSLGSGSYEQYF
CDR3 DNA: TGTGCCAGCAGCTTAGGGTCGGGCTCCTACGAGCAGTACTTC

V gene: TRBV10-3
J gene: TRBJ2-3
clone size: many
D gene: TRBD2
CDR3 protein: CAISTGTSDSDTQYF
CDR3 DNA: TGTGCCATCAGTACTGGGACTAGCGATTCGGATACGCAGTATTTT

V gene: TRBV27
J gene: TRBJ2-1
clone size: many
D gene: .
CDR3 protein: CASSFRTDYNEQFF
CDR3 DNA: TGTGCCAGCAGTTTCCGGACCGACTACAATGAGCAGTTCTTC

V gene: TRBV27
J gene: TRBJ1-2
clone size: few
D gene: TRBD1
CDR3 protein: CASSFRTGNGYTF
CDR3 DNA: TGTGCCAGCAGTTTCCGGACAGGGAATGGCTACACCTTC

V gene: TRBV2
J gene: TRBJ1-5
clone size: many
D gene: .
CDR3 protein: CASSGQPSNQPQHF
CDR3 DNA: TGTGCCAGCAGTGGTCAGCCCTCGAATCAGCCCCAGCATTTT

V gene: TRBV29-1
J gene: TRBJ2-1
clone size: many
D gene: .
CDR3 protein: CSVAVVEQFF
CDR3 DNA: TGCAGCGTAGCGGTGGTTGAGCAGTTCTTC

V gene: TRBV7-9
J gene: TRBJ1-5
clone size: .
D gene: TRBD1
CDR3 protein: CASSAQGARQPQHF
CDR3 DNA: TGTGCCAGCAGCGCACAGGGGGCCCGTCAGCCCCAGCATTTT

V gene: TRBV27
J gene: TRBJ2-1
clone size: once
D gene: TRBD2
CDR3 protein: CASTLTSGRHEQFF
CDR3 DNA: TGTGCCAGCACACTGACTAGCGGGAGACATGAGCAGTTCTTC

V gene: TRBV28
J gene: TRBJ1-5
clone size: few
D gene: TRBD1
CDR3 protein: CASSRQGRGDRSNQPQHF
CDR3 DNA: TGTGCCAGCAGTCGACAGGGGAGAGGGGATCGTAGCAATCAGCCCCAGCATTTT

V gene: TRBV12-3/TRBV12-4
J gene: TRBJ2-5
clone size: many
D gene: .
CDR3 protein: CASSPQTTRETQYF
CDR3 DNA: TGTGCCAGCAGCCCTCAAACCACTAGGGAGACCCAGTACTTC

V gene: TRBV19
J gene: TRBJ2-1
clone size: .
D gene: .
CDR3 protein: CASSSLTYNEQFF
CDR3 DNA: TGTGCCAGTAGTTCCCTTACCTACAATGAGCAGTTCTTC

V gene: TRBV7-8
J gene: TRBJ2-5
clone size: many
D gene: .
CDR3 protein: CASRGNRVTETQYF
CDR3 DNA: TGTGCCAGCAGGGGTAACCGGGTGACAGAGACCCAGTACTTC

V gene: TRBV6-2/TRBV6-3
J gene: TRBJ2-2
clone size: .
D gene: .
CDR3 protein: CASMGRGAGELFF
CDR3 DNA: TGTGCCAGCATGGGCAGGGGGGCCGGGGAGCTGTTTTTT

V gene: TRBV12-3/TRBV12-4
J gene: TRBJ1-6
clone size: few
D gene: .
CDR3 protein: CASSRDTAYSPPHF
CDR3 DNA: TGTGCCAGCAGCCGAGACACCGCTTATTCACCCCCCCACTTT

V gene: TRBV5-6
J gene: TRBJ2-5
clone size: once
D gene: .
CDR3 protein: CASSLVGRGVGETQYF
CDR3 DNA: TGTGCCAGCAGCTTGGTGGGGCGGGGAGTTGGAGAGACCCAGTACTTC

V gene: TRBV6-2/TRBV6-3
J gene: TRBJ2-1
clone size: few
D gene: TRBD2
CDR3 protein: CASSYAGGPWEQFF
CDR3 DNA: TGTGCCAGCAGTTACGCGGGGGGGCCCTGGGAGCAGTTCTTC

V gene: TRBV20-1
J gene: TRBJ1-2
clone size: many
D gene: .
CDR3 protein: CSARDNGGARDGYTF
CDR3 DNA: TGCAGTGCTAGAGATAATGGGGGGGCGCGAGATGGCTACACCTTC

V gene: TRBV3-1
J gene: TRBJ1-6
clone size: few
D gene: TRBD1
CDR3 protein: CASSRTGHNSPLHF
CDR3 DNA: TGTGCCAGCAGCCGGACAGGTCATAATTCACCCCTCCACTTT

V gene: TRBV7-2
J gene: TRBJ1-2
clone size: .
D gene: .
CDR3 protein: CASSSRNRNNYGYTF
CDR3 DNA: TGTGCCAGCAGCTCACGGAACAGAAATAACTATGGCTACACCTTC

V gene: TRBV4-2
J gene: TRBJ2-2
clone size: .
D gene: TRBD2
CDR3 protein: CASSHLSGVLGTGELFF
CDR3 DNA: TGTGCCAGCAGCCACCTTAGCGGGGTGCTAGGCACCGGGGAGCTGTTTTTT

V gene: TRBV7-2
J gene: TRBJ1-6
clone size: many
D gene: .
CDR3 protein: CASSPSPDSPLHF
CDR3 DNA: TGTGCCAGCAGCCCGTCACCCGATTCACCCCTCCACTTT

V gene: TRBV6-4
J gene: TRBJ2-1
clone size: .
D gene: TRBD2
CDR3 protein: CASSKASGAPYNEQFF
CDR3 DNA: TGTGCCAGCAGCAAGGCTAGCGGAGCACCCTACAATGAGCAGTTCTTC

V gene: TRBV6-5
J gene: TRBJ2-1
clone size: many
D gene: TRBD1
CDR3 protein: CASSTDRAPRNEQFF
CDR3 DNA: TGTGCCAGCAGTACGGACAGGGCCCCCCGCAATGAGCAGTTCTTC